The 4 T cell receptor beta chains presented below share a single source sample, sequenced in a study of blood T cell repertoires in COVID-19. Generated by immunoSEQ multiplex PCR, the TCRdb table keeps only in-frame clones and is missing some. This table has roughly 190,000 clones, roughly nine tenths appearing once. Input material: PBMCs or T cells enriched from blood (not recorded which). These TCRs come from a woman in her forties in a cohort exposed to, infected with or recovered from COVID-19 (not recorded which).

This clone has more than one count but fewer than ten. In DNA, the CDR3 is TGTGCCAGCAGCTTAGAGTTAGCGGACCAAGAGACCCAGTACTTC. It encodes CASSLELADQETQYF. The gene calls are TRBV7-6 and TRBJ2-5; perhaps TRBD2 as D (6 bases). Germline V gene sequence: CDR1 SGHVS, CDR2 FNYEAQ. The CDR3 covers 15 residues. The ends were cut back, 1 base at V and 0 bases at J, with 9 bases in the middle. Full variable domain (outside the CDR3, taken from reference TRBV7-6 and TRBJ2-5): GAGVSQSPRYKVTKRGQDVALRCDPISGHVSLYWYRQALGQGPEFLTYFNYEAQQDKSGLPNDRFSAERPEGSISTLTIQRTEQRDSAMYRCASSLELADQETQYFGPGTRLLVL.

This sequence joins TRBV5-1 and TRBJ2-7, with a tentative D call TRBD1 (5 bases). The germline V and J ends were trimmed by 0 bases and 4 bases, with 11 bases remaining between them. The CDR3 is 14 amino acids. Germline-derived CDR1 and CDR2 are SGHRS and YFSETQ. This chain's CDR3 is CASSLASRVYEQYF. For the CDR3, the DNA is TGCGCCAGCAGCTTGGCCTCCAGGGTTTACGAGCAGTACTTC.

The CDR3 here is CASSDGTRRKYF. The DNA for the CDR3 is TGTGCCAGCAGTGATGGGACTCGGAGGAAGTACTTC. The chain recombines TRBV6-2 or TRBV6-3 with TRBJ2-7; a weak D match, TRBD2 (6 bases). The CDR3 totals 12 residues. Trimming left V 5 bases short and J 11 bases short, with 16 bases between. CDR1 is MNHEY and CDR2 is SVGEGT in the germline V gene.

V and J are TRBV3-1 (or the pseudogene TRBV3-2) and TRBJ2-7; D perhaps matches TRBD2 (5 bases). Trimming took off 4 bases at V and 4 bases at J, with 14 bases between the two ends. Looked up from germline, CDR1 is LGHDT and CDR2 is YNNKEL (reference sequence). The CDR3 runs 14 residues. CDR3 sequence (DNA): TGTGCCAGCAGCCCAAGACGGGGAGCTTACGAGCAGTACTTC. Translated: CASSPRRGAYEQYF.